These 32 T cell receptor beta chains share one sample of origin, sequenced in a study of cytomegalovirus exposure and HLA in healthy donors. Measured with immunoSEQ multiplex PCR; TCRdb has only the in-frame clones, and not every one. The data contain 90,000 to 150,000 clones, roughly 90% of them singletons. What was sequenced was PBMCs. Receptor source: a woman aged 18-29 years in good health and CMV-seropositive.

V and J are TRBV20-1 and TRBJ1-3, with D tentatively TRBD1 (5 bases). Germline loops: CDR1 DFQATT, CDR2 SNEGSKA (reference sequence). Between the trimmed V and J ends, which lost 5 bases and 5 bases, there was a span of 7 bases. This CDR3 contains 11 residues. The CDR3 nucleotides read TGCAGTGCTGGGGGGAGAAACACCATATATTTT. Its protein product is CSAGGRNTIYF.

The rearrangement links TRBV30 to TRBJ1-2; 10 positions agree with TRBD1. CDR1 is GTSNPN, CDR2 SVGIG, per germline (reference sequence). V dropped 2 bases and J dropped 9; count of bases not matched to a gene: 9. The CDR3 loop spans 14 amino acids. CDR3: CAWSHIPGQGSYTF. CDR3 DNA: TGTGCCTGGAGTCACATCCCGGGACAGGGGAGCTACACCTTC.

The gene calls are TRBV27 and TRBJ2-2; the D is unclear. The CDR3 has 15 residues. The germline V gene encodes CDR1 MNHEY and CDR2 SMNVEV (reference sequence). The V and J ends lost 6 bases and 3 bases respectively, with 14 bases between them. Here the CDR3 reads CASRPDAQYTGELFF. CDR3 nucleotides: TGTGCCAGCAGGCCAGATGCCCAGTACACCGGGGAGCTGTTTTTT.

The V call is TRBV21-1, the J call TRBJ2-3; TRBD1 is the table's D call and was not checked against the DNA. TRBV21-1 is termed a pseudogene. This CDR3 is 17 amino acids long. The DNA for the CDR3 is TGTGCCAGCAGACGTCCCGGCCTCAGGGGCCGGACAGATACGCAGTATTTT. This codes for CASRRPGLRGRTDTQYF.

The J gene is TRBJ1-5, the V gene TRBV4-1; D gene unclear. The CDR3 loop spans 13 amino acids. V was cut by 0 bases and J by 5 bases, with 5 bases left in between. Germline V gene lookup returns CDR1 MGHRA and CDR2 YSYEKL. Here the CDR3 DNA reads TGCGCCAGCAGCCAAGATTCTTATCAGCCCCAGCATTTT. Translated: CASSQDSYQPQHF.

V and J are TRBV19 and TRBJ2-1; tentatively, D is TRBD2 (6 bases). The CDR3 has 16 amino acids. The germline CDR1 and CDR2 sequences are LNHDA and SQIVND (reference sequence). Trimming shortened V by 6 bases and J by 5 bases, and 20 bases separated the two germline ends. CDR3 sequence reads: CASSRKRGGLNNEQFF. As DNA, the CDR3 is TGTGCCAGTAGCCGAAAGAGGGGAGGCTTAAACAATGAGCAGTTCTTC. Based on the CDR3 plus reference TRBV19 and TRBJ2-1, the full variable domain is DGGITQSPKYLFRKEGQNVTLSCEQNLNHDAMYWYRQDPGQGLRLIYYSQIVNDFQKGDIAEGYSVSREKKESFPLTVTSAQKNPTAFYLCASSRKRGGLNNEQFFGPGTRLTVL.

This rearrangement joins TRBV9 to TRBJ2-5, with TRBD2 matching 8 bases. After removal of 4 bases from V and 2 bases from J, the junction contained 7 bases not matched to a gene. The germline gives CDR1 SGDLS, CDR2 YYNGEE. The CDR3 loop spans 15 amino acids. CDR3 DNA: TGTGCCAGCAGCCCTCTGGCGGGAGGACAAGAGACCCAGTACTTC. Protein product: CASSPLAGGQETQYF.

V usage is TRBV9 and J usage is TRBJ2-1; TRBD2 agrees at 10 bases. V lost 2 bases to trimming and J lost 6 bases; unmatched junction nucleotides: 2. CDR3 size: 14 residues. Germline V gene data show CDR1 as SGDLS and CDR2 as YYNGEE. The CDR3 reads CASSVSGRVNEQFF. The CDR3 region has the DNA TGTGCCAGCAGCGTGAGCGGGAGGGTCAATGAGCAGTTCTTC.

This clone appeared a few times. V gene TRBV2 combines with J gene TRBJ1-5, with 9 bases identical to TRBD1. CDR1 SNHLY and CDR2 FYNNEI come from the germline V gene. CDR3 length: 13 amino acids. With 7 bases clipped from V and 6 bases from J, the junction kept 4 bases outside the gene matches. CDR3 in DNA: TGTGCCAGCACTTCGGACAGGGGTCAGCCCCAGCATTTT. This encodes CASTSDRGQPQHF.

The chain links TRBV5-4 to TRBJ1-5; 7 bases map to TRBD1. This CDR3 has 13 residues. Per germline, CDR1 SGHNT and CDR2 YYREEE (reference sequence). With 4 bases clipped from V and 11 bases from J, the junction kept 9 bases outside the gene matches. The CDR3 reads CASSNDRQGAQHF. The CDR3 DNA reads as TGTGCCAGCAGCAACGACCGACAGGGTGCCCAGCATTTT.

The J gene is TRBJ2-3, the V gene TRBV7-3; the match to TRBD2 covers 14 bases. This CDR3 has 16 residues. Germline trimming cut 5 bases from V and 5 bases from J; bases unmatched to any gene: 6. Germline V gives CDR1 SGHTA, CDR2 FQGTGA. CDR3 in DNA: TGTGCCAGCAGCACGGGACTAGCGGGGGAGAAAGATACGCAGTATTTT. This codes for CASSTGLAGEKDTQYF. Using reference TRBV7-3 and TRBJ2-3 for the parts outside the CDR3, the full variable domain is GAGVSQTPSNKVTEKGKYVELRCDPISGHTALYWYRQSLGQGPEFLIYFQGTGAADDSGLPNDRFFAVRPEGSVSTLKIQRTERGDSAVYLCASSTGLAGEKDTQYFGPGTRLTVL.

The rearrangement joins TRBV6-1 to TRBJ2-6; tentative D call: TRBD1 (6 bases). There are 17 residues in the CDR3. Germline CDR1 reads MNHNS; CDR2 reads SASEGT. Deletions cut 0 bases from V and 2 bases from J, with 11 bases between. Written as DNA, the CDR3 is TGTGCCAGCAGTGAAGCGTACAGGGTTGCTGGGGCCAACGTCCTGACTTTC. Its translation is CASSEAYRVAGANVLTF.

This clone was counted only a few times. This chain joins TRBV30 and TRBJ1-2; tentative D call: TRBD1 (5 bases). Germline V lookup: CDR1 GTSNPN, CDR2 SVGIG (reference sequence). Trimming shortened V by 4 bases and J by 4 bases, and 16 bases separated the two germline ends. CDR3 size: 14 residues. The CDR3 protein is CAWMRDLQGYGYTF. DNA for the CDR3: TGTGCCTGGATGCGGGACTTGCAGGGCTATGGCTACACCTTC.

This clone has a single count. This sequence joins TRBV4-1 and TRBJ2-7; D not resolved. V lost 0 bases to trimming and J lost 6 bases, with 12 bases between them. The CDR3 extends over 14 amino acids. Looked up from germline, CDR1 is MGHRA and CDR2 is YSYEKL. The CDR3 coding sequence is TGCGCCAGCAGCCAAGATGAGGTTATGGGCGAGCAGTACTTC. It encodes CASSQDEVMGEQYF.

The gene calls are TRBV7-8 and TRBJ1-2, with TRBD1 matching over 7 bases. The ends lost 1 base at V and 7 bases at J; junction bases unmatched: 6. The germline gives CDR1 SGHVS, CDR2 FQNEAQ. CDR3 length: 14 amino acids. The CDR3 DNA reads TGTGCCAGCAGCTTAGGTGACAGGGCAGGTGGCTACACCTTC. It translates to CASSLGDRAGGYTF.

This clone was counted once. The V call is TRBV4-2, the J call TRBJ2-7; 7 nucleotides line up with TRBD2. The V gene end was trimmed by 1 base and the J gene end by 0 bases; junction bases not matched to a gene: 12. Germline-derived CDR1 and CDR2 are LGHNA and YNFKEQ. The CDR3 sequence is 18 residues long. The chain's CDR3 is CASSQVVLAEVTSYEQYF. CDR3 sequence (DNA): TGTGCCAGCAGCCAAGTTGTGCTAGCGGAGGTAACCTCCTACGAGCAGTACTTC.

The rearrangement uses TRBV14 and TRBJ2-1, with 7 bases that match TRBD2. Germline V gene data show CDR1 as SGHDN and CDR2 as FVKESK. J lost 2 bases, V lost 5 bases, and 6 bases had no gene match. The CDR3 length is 15 residues. Here the CDR3 reads CASSVAGGTYNEQFF. In DNA, the CDR3 is TGTGCCAGCAGCGTGGCCGGGGGGACCTACAATGAGCAGTTCTTC.

The chain carries TRBV11-1 and TRBJ1-1; 11 bases align to TRBD1. The J segment lost 5 bases and the V segment lost 5 bases, leaving 10 bases of the junction unmatched. CDR3 length equals 16 residues. Germline CDR1 reads SGHAT; CDR2 reads FQDESV (reference sequence). The CDR3 DNA reads as TGTGCCAGCAGCGATCGTTTGGACAGGGGGCGGACTGAAGCTTTCTTT. This translates into CASSDRLDRGRTEAFF.

This chain links TRBV9 with TRBJ2-2; D may be TRBD1 (5 bases). This CDR3 comprises 14 residues. The germline V gene encodes CDR1 SGDLS and CDR2 YYNGEE. V lost 1 base and J lost 5, with 9 bases in between. CDR3 coding DNA: TGTGCCAGCAGCGTATACCAGGGAACCGGGGAGCTGTTTTTT. Translated: CASSVYQGTGELFF.

The chain is built from TRBV9 and TRBJ1-2; 10 bases are a match to TRBD1. The ends lost 6 bases at V and 4 bases at J; junction bases unmatched: 12. The CDR3 is 16 residues long. Germline V gene data show CDR1 as SGDLS and CDR2 as YYNGEE. CDR3 bases: TGTGCCAGCAACCCTGGACAGGGGGATTTCGGCTATGGCTACACCTTC. As protein: CASNPGQGDFGYGYTF.

V and J are TRBV5-1 and TRBJ1-1; a weak D match, TRBD1 (5 bases). The germline V gene encodes CDR1 SGHRS and CDR2 YFSETQ. This CDR3 spans 14 amino acids. Trimming shortened V by 4 bases and J by 5 bases, and 15 bases separated the two germline ends. The CDR3 coding sequence is TGCGCCAGCAGCGGGGGGAGGTCTATAACTGAAGCTTTCTTT. Its protein is CASSGGRSITEAFF.

This clone was detected only once. This chain links TRBV4-1 with TRBJ1-2, with 10 bases aligning to TRBD1. The CDR3 sequence is 17 residues long. Trimming at V came to 1 base and at J to 5 bases, leaving 10 bases not matched to a gene. CDR1 is MGHRA, CDR2 YSYEKL, per germline. The CDR3 is CASSQVFGQGDAYGYTF. CDR3 nucleotides: TGCGCCAGCAGCCAAGTTTTTGGACAGGGGGACGCATATGGCTACACCTTC.

The V and J genes are TRBV6-5 and TRBJ1-4; D uncertain. CDR1 is MNHEY and CDR2 is SVGAGI in the germline V gene. The CDR3 is made up of 14 amino acids. Between the trimmed V and J ends, which lost 9 bases and 8 bases, there was a span of 19 bases. The CDR3: CARARTTRGEKLFF. CDR3 DNA: TGTGCCAGGGCGAGGACGACGAGAGGGGAAAAACTGTTTTTT.

The chain combines TRBV2 with TRBJ2-7, with D unresolved. CDR3 length: 14 residues. V was clipped by 2 bases and J by 0 bases, with 8 bases between them. Germline values: CDR1 SNHLY, CDR2 FYNNEI. This CDR3 is CASSENSYSYEQYF. The CDR3 DNA sequence: TGTGCCAGCAGTGAAAACAGCTACTCCTACGAGCAGTACTTC.

The chain links TRBV7-8 to TRBJ2-3, with 9 bases identical to TRBD2. This CDR3 contains 18 residues. From germline, CDR1 is SGHVS and CDR2 FQNEAQ. After removal of 4 bases from V and 2 bases from J, the junction contained 13 bases not matched to a gene. CDR3 sequence reads: CASSWSLAGPIPTDTQYF. DNA for the CDR3: TGTGCCAGCAGCTGGTCGCTAGCGGGGCCAATACCCACAGATACGCAGTATTTT.

The V call is TRBV18, the J call TRBJ1-4; D call uncertain. The V and J ends lost 3 bases and 5 bases respectively, with 7 bases between them. CDR1 is KGHSH and CDR2 is LQKENI in the germline V gene. The CDR3 is 13 amino acids. The CDR3 DNA is TGTGCCAGCTCACCGCGACTGAATGAAAAACTGTTTTTT. Its translation is CASSPRLNEKLFF.

This clone was detected only once. The chain uses TRBV28 and TRBJ1-2; unclear D gene. V lost 6 bases and J 0 bases, leaving 5 bases between the germline ends. In germline, CDR1 is MDHEN, CDR2 SYDVKM. This CDR3 comprises 12 residues. The CDR3 DNA reads as TGTGCCAGCAGCGTTTCTAACTATGGCTACACCTTC. Its translation: CASSVSNYGYTF.

The CDR3: CASSHLTGARSRYEQYF. The CDR3 bases are TGTGCCAGCAGCCATTTAACAGGGGCCCGTTCCCGCTACGAGCAGTACTTC. The chain links TRBV11-2 to TRBJ2-7; 7 bases agree with TRBD1. Trimming took 5 bases from V and 3 from J; bases not matched to a gene: 16. The CDR3 spans 17 residues. Germline values: CDR1 SGHAT, CDR2 FQNNGV.

This chain connects TRBV27 to TRBJ1-1; 7 positions match TRBD1. Germline loops: CDR1 MNHEY, CDR2 SMNVEV (reference sequence). This CDR3 is built from 14 residues. V was clipped by 3 bases and J by 2 bases; unmatched bases: 3. DNA of the CDR3: TGTGCCAGCAGTTTTCGGGACAGTAACACTGAAGCTTTCTTT. Protein sequence: CASSFRDSNTEAFF.

V usage is TRBV6-5 and J usage is TRBJ2-1, with 10 bases lining up with TRBD1. Germline V gene sequence: CDR1 MNHEY, CDR2 SVGAGI. The CDR3 runs 16 residues. J gave up 8 bases and V 0 bases, and 7 bases lay outside the gene matches. In DNA form, the CDR3 reads TGTGCCAGCAGTTACTCGAGGGACAGGGGCACCGATGAGCAGTTCTTC. As protein: CASSYSRDRGTDEQFF.

This clone has just a few counts. This chain uses TRBV4-2 with TRBJ1-2; weak D call: TRBD1 (5 bases). With 4 bases removed from V and 0 bases from J, the gap between germline ends came to 18 bases. CDR1 and CDR2 (germline): LGHNA, YNFKEQ. This CDR3 has 17 residues. The CDR3 reads CASSPRAATSANYGYTF. The CDR3 nucleotides read TGTGCCAGCAGCCCCAGGGCAGCCACTTCAGCTAACTATGGCTACACCTTC.

This clone was counted once. The chain employs TRBV29-1 and TRBJ2-5; perhaps TRBD1 as D (6 bases). The CDR3 length is 13 residues. V was trimmed by 6 bases and J by 4 bases, leaving 15 bases between them. Per the germline V gene, CDR1 is SQVTM and CDR2 is ANQGSEA. CDR3 coding DNA: TGCAGCGTGGGGACACCCTCGGGAGAGACCCAGTACTTC. Its protein product is CSVGTPSGETQYF.